The 29 T cell receptor beta chains below were found in one sample sequenced in a study of T cells after yellow fever vaccination. TCRdb reprocessed the 5' RACE reads via MiXCR and lists one record per CDR3 protein. This sample has some 320,000 distinct CDR3 sequences, with 3.5% to 5% found just once. This sample comprised PBMCs, obtained 15 days after the yellow fever booster vaccination. These receptors all come from a man younger than 30 who received the YFV17D yellow fever vaccine.

This chain uses TRBV12-5 with TRBJ2-1; TRBD2 aligns across 7 bases. Per the germline V gene, CDR1 is LGHNT and CDR2 is FRNRAP. This CDR3 has 16 residues. Trimming cost V 5 bases and J 6 bases; bases outside gene matches: 13. The CDR3 DNA reads TGTGCTAGTGGTCCCTCGATGGGGGAGGGGATCAATGAGCAGTTCTTC. It translates to CASGPSMGEGINEQFF.

In its sample, this clonotype was seen many times. The chain couples TRBV7-9 to TRBJ2-1, with 10 bases fitting TRBD1. V gave up 3 bases and J gave up 6 bases; unmatched junction bases: 8. Looked up from germline, CDR1 is SEHNR and CDR2 is FQNEAQ (reference sequence). The CDR3 is 16 amino acids. The CDR3 bases are TGTGCCAGCAGCTTTCCCGGGACAGGGGTGGGCAATGAGCAGTTCTTC. Its translation is CASSFPGTGVGNEQFF.

The gene calls are TRBV9 and TRBJ2-7; TRBD2 agrees at 14 bases. The germline CDR1 and CDR2 sequences are SGDLS and YYNGEE. V gave up 2 bases and J gave up 6 bases; unmatched junction bases: 7. This CDR3 has 16 amino acids. CDR3 sequence: CASSVEGLAGASEQYF. In DNA, the CDR3 is TGTGCCAGCAGCGTGGAGGGACTAGCGGGGGCTTCCGAGCAGTACTTC.

V is TRBV3-1 and J is TRBJ1-2, with a weak D call TRBD1 (6 bases). V was clipped by 1 base and J by 4 bases, with 10 bases between them. The CDR3 runs to 14 residues. Germline V lookup: CDR1 LGHDT, CDR2 YNNKEL (reference sequence). The CDR3 loop reads CASSQAGTLYGYTF. The CDR3 DNA follows: TGTGCCAGCAGCCAAGCCGGGACACTCTATGGCTACACCTTC.

This clonotype has a count of ten or more. The chain is built from TRBV4-2 and TRBJ2-1; TRBD2 is a possible D gene (7 bases). CDR1 LGHNA and CDR2 YNFKEQ come from the germline V gene. CDR3 length: 16 residues. The V end was cut by 1 base, the J end by 9 bases, with 19 bases between. The CDR3 spells CASSQVSAGARSEQFF. The CDR3 DNA follows: TGTGCCAGCAGCCAAGTATCCGCGGGGGCAAGGAGTGAGCAGTTCTTC.

The chain employs TRBV24-1 and TRBJ2-2, with D perhaps TRBD1 (6 bases). The germline gives CDR1 KGHDR, CDR2 SFDVKD. This CDR3 has 12 amino acids. V dropped 9 bases and J dropped 3 bases, with 7 bases sitting between them. The CDR3 DNA is TGTGCCACCGGACAGTACACCGGGGAGCTGTTTTTT. Translation gives CATGQYTGELFF.

Many counts were recorded for this clonotype. This chain joins TRBV7-9 and TRBJ2-2, with D unclear. Per the germline V gene, CDR1 is SEHNR and CDR2 is FQNEAQ (reference sequence). The CDR3 runs 15 residues. The V end lost 5 bases, the J end lost 4 bases, and 14 bases lay between the germline ends. CDR3 protein: CASSPPAPSTGELFF. CDR3 nucleotides: TGTGCCAGCAGCCCTCCCGCGCCCAGCACCGGGGAGCTGTTTTTT.

The chain uses TRBV5-6 and TRBJ1-5, with D possibly matching TRBD1 (5 bases). CDR1 SGHDT and CDR2 YYEEEE come from the germline V gene. The CDR3 is 15 residues long. V was clipped by 4 bases and J by 2 bases, with 13 bases between them. CDR3 in DNA: TGTGCCAGCAGCCCGGCGGGGGGGGGCAATCAGCCCCAGCATTTT. Protein: CASSPAGGGNQPQHF.

This clonotype occurred many times. The gene calls are TRBV7-9 and TRBJ2-1, with 11 bases fitting TRBD2. There are 18 residues in the CDR3. In germline, CDR1 is SEHNR, CDR2 FQNEAQ (reference sequence). The J segment lost 7 bases and the V segment lost 5 bases, leaving 16 bases of the junction unmatched. The CDR3 reads CASSPWGGLAGRRNEQFF. The DNA of the CDR3 is TGTGCCAGCAGCCCATGGGGAGGACTAGCGGGTCGTCGGAATGAGCAGTTCTTC.

This chain uses TRBV6-6 with TRBJ1-1, with no clear D. Between the trimmed V and J ends, which lost 2 bases and 3 bases, there was a span of 10 bases. CDR1 MNHNY and CDR2 SVGAGI come from the germline V gene (reference sequence). The CDR3 spans 14 residues. This CDR3 is CASSYLELDTEAFF. The CDR3 DNA reads TGTGCCAGCAGTTACCTGGAATTGGACACTGAAGCTTTCTTT.

This clonotype was recorded at least ten times. This sequence joins TRBV20-1 and TRBJ2-7, with D unresolved. V gave up 0 bases and J gave up 2 bases, with 11 bases separating them. The CDR3 loop spans 14 amino acids. In germline, CDR1 is DFQATT, CDR2 SNEGSKA (reference sequence). The CDR3, as DNA: TGCAGTGCTAGAGATCGAGTGCGCCCCTACGAGCAGTACTTC. This translates into CSARDRVRPYEQYF.

The V and J genes are TRBV2 and TRBJ2-5; D gene unclear. This CDR3 has 14 amino acids. V lost 6 bases and J 1 base, leaving 12 bases between the germline ends. Germline V CDR1 and CDR2: SNHLY, FYNNEI. Here the CDR3 reads CASRPMVGQETQYF. As DNA, the CDR3 is TGTGCCAGCAGACCCATGGTAGGCCAAGAGACCCAGTACTTC.

This clonotype was counted at least ten times. V is TRBV10-3 and J is TRBJ2-1; 8 bases are shared with TRBD2. Unmatched junction bases numbered 7, after V lost 3 bases and J lost 0 bases. The CDR3 totals 17 residues. Germline CDR1 reads ENHRY; CDR2 reads SYGVKD. The CDR3 spells CAISDLTSGSSYNEQFF. CDR3 DNA: TGTGCCATCAGTGATTTAACTAGCGGCAGCTCCTACAATGAGCAGTTCTTC.

Many counts were recorded for this clonotype. The CDR3 coding sequence is TGTGCCGGGAGTAGCGGGGGCCGTATCAACGAGCAGTACTTC. Residues: CAGSSGGRINEQYF. This rearrangement joins TRBV6-2 or TRBV6-3 to TRBJ2-7; TRBD2 aligns across 9 bases. J lost 5 bases, V lost 11 bases, and 13 bases had no gene match. Germline V gene sequence: CDR1 MNHEY, CDR2 SVGEGT. This CDR3 has 14 residues.

To note about this clonotype: A much larger clone lies a single base off, so this may be a read error. This CDR3 is CASSPKWTGKNTGAFF. The CDR3 DNA reads as TGTGCCAGCTCACCCAAATGGACAGGGAAGAACACTGGAGCTTTCTTT. The chain joins TRBV18 to TRBJ1-1; 8 bases agree with TRBD1. The CDR3 covers 16 residues. Germline V gives CDR1 KGHSH, CDR2 LQKENI. Full variable domain (missing parts from reference TRBV18 and TRBJ1-1): NAGVMQNPRHLVRRRGQEARLRCSPMKGHSHVYWYRQLPEEGLKFMVYLQKENIIDESGMPKERFSAEFPKEGPSILRIQQVVRGDSAAYFCASSPKWTGKNTGAFFGQGTRLTVV.

V is TRBV5-1 and J is TRBJ2-6; 10 bases map to TRBD2. The CDR3 totals 18 residues. J gave up 0 bases and V 4 bases, and 7 bases lay outside the gene matches. Germline V CDR1 and CDR2: SGHRS, YFSETQ. As DNA, the CDR3 is TGCGCCAGCAGCCGCCGGACTAGCGGAATCTCTGGGGCCAACGTCCTGACTTTC. This codes for CASSRRTSGISGANVLTF.

The chain combines TRBV7-9 with TRBJ1-2, with TRBD1 matching 10 bases. V gave up 3 bases and J gave up 6 bases; unmatched junction bases: 7. CDR3 length: 15 amino acids. Looked up from germline, CDR1 is SEHNR and CDR2 is FQNEAQ (reference sequence). The CDR3 region is CASSLYRDRGDGYTF. The CDR3 region has the DNA TGTGCCAGCAGCTTGTACCGGGACAGGGGAGATGGCTACACCTTC.

The sample holds many counts of this clonotype. The chain is built from TRBV7-2 and TRBJ2-2; 10 bases are shared with TRBD2. V dropped 8 bases and J dropped 7; count of bases not matched to a gene: 7. Germline CDR1 and CDR2: SGHTA and FQGNSA. The CDR3 spans 14 residues. The chain's CDR3 is CASARAGGGGELFF. The CDR3 DNA reads TGTGCCAGCGCCCGAGCGGGGGGGGGCGGGGAGCTGTTTTTT.

This clonotype was observed a handful of times. This rearrangement joins TRBV5-1 to TRBJ2-3; tentative D call: TRBD1 (6 bases). The germline V and J ends were trimmed by 0 bases and 3 bases, with 17 bases remaining between them. The CDR3 contains 17 residues. Germline V gene data show CDR1 as SGHRS and CDR2 as YFSETQ. Here the CDR3 reads CASSLEGWQGWTDTQYF. As DNA, the CDR3 is TGCGCCAGCAGCTTGGAGGGTTGGCAGGGGTGGACAGATACGCAGTATTTT.

In this sample, this clonotype turned up a few times. The J gene is TRBJ2-5, the V gene TRBV7-6; D not resolved. CDR1 SGHVS and CDR2 FNYEAQ come from the germline V gene. The CDR3 consists of 14 residues. V lost 5 bases to trimming and J lost 4 bases, with 14 bases between them. The CDR3 bases are TGTGCCAGCAGCCCTCAGGCGCTACGAGAGACCCAGTACTTC. It translates to CASSPQALRETQYF.

This clonotype occurred many times. The chain couples TRBV7-2 to TRBJ2-6; D might be TRBD2 (7 bases). The CDR3 covers 15 residues. Germline values: CDR1 SGHTA, CDR2 FQGNSA. V lost 5 bases, J lost 4 bases, and 12 bases lay in between. The CDR3: CASSGGGAGANVLTF. The CDR3 nucleotides read TGTGCCAGCAGCGGGGGGGGCGCCGGGGCCAACGTCCTGACTTTC.

This clonotype was seen repeatedly, ten times or more. V is TRBV4-3 and J is TRBJ2-5; D uncertain. Trimming pared 1 base from V and 2 bases from J, leaving 11 bases between. This CDR3 spans 15 amino acids. Germline CDR1 reads LGHNA; CDR2 reads YSLEER. The CDR3 sequence is CASSQGKSRQETQYF. CDR3 DNA: TGCGCCAGCAGCCAAGGCAAGAGCAGGCAAGAGACCCAGTACTTC.

The chain joins TRBV10-3 to TRBJ2-3; 8 nucleotides align to TRBD1. The V gene's germline CDR1 is ENHRY and CDR2 SYGVKD. CDR3 length: 14 amino acids. Trimming cost V 4 bases and J 2 bases; bases outside gene matches: 2. Here the CDR3 reads CAISGTGFTDTQYF. For the CDR3, the DNA is TGTGCCATCAGTGGGACAGGGTTCACAGATACGCAGTATTTT.

This sequence joins TRBV6-5 and TRBJ1-1, with a possible D match to TRBD1 (6 bases). The CDR3 is 12 amino acids. Germline V gene lookup returns CDR1 MNHEY and CDR2 SVGAGI. The CDR3 sequence is CVAQGYNTEAFF. In nucleotides, the CDR3 is TGTGTCGCACAGGGATACAACACTGAAGCTTTCTTT.

At least ten counts were recorded for this clonotype. The chain carries TRBV4-3 and TRBJ2-1; TRBD1 is a possible D gene (6 bases). This CDR3 spans 15 amino acids. V lost 0 bases and J lost 7, with 13 bases in between. Germline V gives CDR1 LGHNA, CDR2 YSLEER. CDR3: CASSQDSGVGNEQFF. The CDR3 DNA reads as TGCGCCAGCAGCCAAGATTCAGGGGTAGGGAATGAGCAGTTCTTC.

J is TRBJ1-2 and V is TRBV20-1; D is perhaps TRBD1 (6 bases). V lost 6 bases, J lost 5 bases, and 13 bases lay in between. Germline V gene lookup returns CDR1 DFQATT and CDR2 SNEGSKA (reference sequence). The CDR3 has 12 amino acids. In DNA, the CDR3 is TGCAGTGCGCGGACAGAGCCATATGGCTACACCTTC. Its protein product is CSARTEPYGYTF.

A few counts support this clonotype. CDR3 bases: TGTGCCAGCACCTCAGGGACAGGGGATTCACCCCTCCACTTT. This gives the protein CASTSGTGDSPLHF. The chain links TRBV27 to TRBJ1-6; 10 bases fit TRBD1. This CDR3 is built from 14 residues. Germline CDR1 and CDR2: MNHEY and SMNVEV (reference sequence). V lost 7 bases to trimming and J lost 8 bases; unmatched junction nucleotides: 5.

Many counts were recorded for this clonotype. J is TRBJ2-4 and V is TRBV12-3 or TRBV12-4; possibly TRBD2 for D (6 bases). Trimming stripped 2 bases from V and 10 bases from J, with 15 bases between. The CDR3 has 14 amino acids. In nucleotides, the CDR3 is TGTGCCAGCAGTTTATATCGGGACTGGAGAATTCAGTACTTC. Translated: CASSLYRDWRIQYF.

In its sample, this clonotype was seen many times. The chain is built from TRBV5-1 and TRBJ1-1, with D perhaps TRBD1 (5 bases). The CDR3 consists of 16 residues. Trimming took 0 bases from V and 0 from J, leaving 12 bases between them. The germline V gene encodes CDR1 SGHRS and CDR2 YFSETQ. This CDR3 reads CASSLGPDTLNTEAFF. The CDR3, as DNA: TGCGCCAGCAGCTTGGGGCCGGACACTCTGAACACTGAAGCTTTCTTT.